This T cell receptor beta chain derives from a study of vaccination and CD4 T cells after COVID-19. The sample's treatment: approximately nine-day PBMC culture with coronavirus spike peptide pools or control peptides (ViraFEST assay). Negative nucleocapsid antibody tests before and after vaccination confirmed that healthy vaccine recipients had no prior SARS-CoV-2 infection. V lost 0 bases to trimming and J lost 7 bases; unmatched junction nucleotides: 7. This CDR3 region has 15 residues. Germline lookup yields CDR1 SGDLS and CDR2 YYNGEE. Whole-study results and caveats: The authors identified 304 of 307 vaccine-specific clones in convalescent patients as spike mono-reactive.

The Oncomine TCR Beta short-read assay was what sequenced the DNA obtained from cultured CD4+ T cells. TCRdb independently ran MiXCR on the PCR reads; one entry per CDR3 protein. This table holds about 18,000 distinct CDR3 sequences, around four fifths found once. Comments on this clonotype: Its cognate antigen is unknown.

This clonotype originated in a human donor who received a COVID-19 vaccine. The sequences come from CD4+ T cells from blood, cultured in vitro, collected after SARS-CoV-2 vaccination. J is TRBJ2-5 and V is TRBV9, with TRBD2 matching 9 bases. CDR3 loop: CASSVGLAELGTQYF. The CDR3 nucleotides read TGTGCCAGCAGCGTAGGACTAGCGGAACTTGGGACCCAGTACTTC.